This TCR beta chain was identified during a study of T cells in Graves' hyperthyroidism and ophthalmopathy. This clonotype was seen repeatedly, ten times or more. This CDR3 comprises 13 residues. V lost 0 bases and J lost 3, with 7 bases in between. Germline V CDR1 and CDR2: DFQATT, SNEGSKA (reference sequence). Authors of the study amplified TCR beta CDR3 regions from RNA transcripts. Researchers ran a first-round RT-PCR on the TCR CDR3 using the HTBI primer set. TCRdb recomputed calls from the multiplex PCR reads with MiXCR, one row per CDR3 protein. The sample lists around 690,000 distinct CDR3 sequences; roughly 17% were seen once.

The origin of this receptor is a man aged 45-60 years with Graves' hyperthyroidism. Material: blood. The chain combines TRBV20-1 with TRBJ2-3, with D possibly being TRBD2 (5 bases). The CDR3 protein is CSARDPGTDTQYF. The CDR3 DNA is TGCAGTGCTAGAGATCCGGGGACAGATACGCAGTATTTT.